The present T cell receptor beta chain was sequenced within a study of identifying expanded T cells in peripheral blood. Points from the study as a whole: Over about two and four weeks, about 17 and 20 clones changed, versus roughly 1.1 between replicates. Across healthy donors, higher total template counts meant significantly greater approximately two-week count variance.

As concerns this clone: Its antigen remains unknown.

Libraries were prepared by immunoSEQ multiplex PCR; TCRdb keeps only in-frame clonotypes and omits some of them. The table has approximately 110,000 clones, approximately 90% seen once. This CDR3 is 15 amino acids long. The V end was cut by 1 base, the J end by 8 bases, with 13 bases between. Germline CDR1 and CDR2: SGHKS and YYEKEE (reference sequence). Collection occurred without any documented infections or immune events in donors. The clonotype was recovered from a person aged 18 to 75 in good health. The chain carries TRBV5-5 and TRBJ1-6, with D unresolved. Input material: blood. CDR3 sequence reads: CASSLSPGRDSPLHF. In DNA, the CDR3 is TGTGCCAGCAGCTTGTCCCCCGGTAGAGATTCACCCCTCCACTTT.